The TCR beta chain described here comes from a study of T cell responses to AZD1222 COVID-19 vaccine. Notes on the study in general: When two AZD1222 doses had been given, Spike-specific TCR breadth and depth rose.

The table came from immunoSEQ multiplex PCR; TCRdb's copy has only in-frame clones and leaves some out. This sample carries roughly 67,000 clones, 80% to 90% of them seen once, and the ten largest clones take 28%. The CDR3 extends over 11 amino acids. V lost 9 bases to trimming and J lost 6 bases, with 7 bases between them. From germline, CDR1 is KGHDR and CDR2 SFDVKD. As for this clone: As yet, its antigen is unknown.

The sample in question was peripheral blood, obtained 28 days after the second AZD1222 dose. The chain uses TRBV24-1 and TRBJ2-2, with unresolved D. The receptor's source is an adult who received the AZD1222 COVID-19 vaccine. In nucleotides, the CDR3 is TGTGCCACCGAGTGGGCCGGGGAGCTGTTTTTT. It encodes CATEWAGELFF.